The sequence of this T cell receptor (beta chain) was determined in a study of early T cells in non-severe SARS-CoV-2 infection. Whole-study context: Sequenced material consisted of bulk RNA (from unsorted whole blood), and chains were unpaired.

This clonotype was found many times. The antigen is unknown. Study findings and constraints: Clonotype matching in VDJdb favored anti-spike CD8 responses and did not capture private and CD4 specificities.

MiXCR, run by TCRdb on the 5' RACE reads, gives a single entry per CDR3 protein. Of about 30,000 distinct CDR3 sequences listed, around 7% are singletons. Looked up from germline, CDR1 is SGHTA and CDR2 is FQGNSA. The CDR3 consists of 12 residues. V was pared by 5 bases and J by 0 bases, with 5 bases between. This TCR was sampled from an adult who was a healthcare worker with PCR-confirmed SARS-CoV-2 infection or an uninfected control (not recorded which). What was sequenced was whole blood. V usage is TRBV7-2 and J usage is TRBJ2-7; D gene unclear. DNA for the CDR3: TGTGCCAGCAGCCCCCACTCCTACGAGCAGTACTTC. Amino acid sequence: CASSPHSYEQYF. The full variable domain, in which reference TRBV7-2 and TRBJ2-7 provide the parts outside the CDR3, is GAGVSQSPSNKVTEKGKDVELRCDPISGHTALYWYRQSLGQGLEFLIYFQGNSAPDKSGLPSDRFSAERTGGSVSTLTIQRTQQEDSAVYLCASSPHSYEQYFGPGTRLTVT.